This TCR beta chain comes out of a study of T-cell memory formation after mild COVID-19. TCRdb re-called the 5' RACE reads through MiXCR, storing one row per CDR3 protein. Of hundreds of thousands of distinct CDR3 sequences detected, around a sixth appear once; the ten largest clones hold around 20%. Sequenced: PBMCs or a T cell subset sorted from them (not recorded which). This receptor was identified in a man aged 18-30 years who had mild COVID-19 (a few samples of this study predate the infection). Cell type and time point are not known.

This CDR3 reads CSAAPDTAYEQYF. In DNA form, the CDR3 reads TGCAGTGCTGCCCCCGACACAGCCTACGAGCAGTACTTC. The rearrangement links TRBV20-1 to TRBJ2-7; D remains ambiguous. V was cut by 5 bases and J by 2 bases, with 13 bases left in between. Germline V gene sequence: CDR1 DFQATT, CDR2 SNEGSKA (reference sequence). The CDR3 has 13 residues.